These 19 T cell receptor beta chains originate from one sample sequenced in a study of Ad26.COV2.S vaccination and SARS-CoV-2 variants listed by TCRdb under 2021. The treatment or condition label on this specimen signifies: around 19 received Ad26.COV2.S at low or high dose, single or two shots; about 5 received placebo; per-sample allocation not given. Repertoires of vaccine and placebo recipients were sequenced from samples collected on day 63 after the first injection. Library preparation was by the immunoSEQ multiplex PCR assay. Not all clones reach the TCRdb copy of this immuneACCESS table, which keeps in-frame sequences only. Checked studies attribute under half of the gap to unresolved V genes and leave the rest unexplained. This sample gives about 390,000 clones in total; about 90% of them show up just once. Over 1.5% of the sample is held by the ten biggest clonotypes. The material was peripheral blood, obtained in a trial of Ad26.COV2.S vaccine versus placebo. The receptors originated from a person aged 18-60 years who received the Ad26.COV2.S COVID-19 vaccine or a placebo.

The chain couples TRBV7-9 to TRBJ2-7; perhaps D is TRBD1 or TRBD2 (5 bases each). V was pared by 1 base and J by 4 bases, with 14 bases between. Looked up from germline, CDR1 is SEHNR and CDR2 is FQNEAQ (reference sequence). This CDR3 is built from 15 residues. This CDR3 reads CASSLGGTGSYEQYF. The DNA for the CDR3 is TGTGCCAGCAGCTTAGGAGGGACGGGATCATACGAGCAGTACTTC. Complete variable domain (other parts from reference TRBV7-9 and TRBJ2-7): DTGVSQNPRHKITKRGQNVTFRCDPISEHNRLYWYRQTLGQGPEFLTYFQNEAQLEKSRLLSDRFSAERPKGSFSTLEIQRTEQGDSAMYLCASSLGGTGSYEQYFGPGTRLTVT.

This chain joins TRBV9 and TRBJ2-1, with D possibly TRBD2 on 6 matching bases. The V and J ends lost 3 bases and 3 bases respectively, with 7 bases between them. Germline V gene sequence: CDR1 SGDLS, CDR2 YYNGEE. The CDR3 extends over 13 amino acids. The CDR3 is CASSGGDYNEQFF. CDR3 DNA: TGTGCCAGCAGCGGCGGGGACTACAATGAGCAGTTCTTC.

The chain uses TRBV20-1 and TRBJ2-7, with D unclear. The CDR3 has 11 residues. CDR1 and CDR2 (germline): DFQATT, SNEGSKA (reference sequence). V was cut by 6 bases and J by 8 bases, with 14 bases left in between. The CDR3, as DNA: TGCAGTGCCCCGGATTGGTTAAAGCAGTACTTC. Protein sequence: CSAPDWLKQYF.

The V and J genes are TRBV19 and TRBJ1-1, with unresolved D. The CDR3 contains 13 residues. The V end was cut by 4 bases, the J end by 4 bases, with 10 bases between. Germline V lookup: CDR1 LNHDA, CDR2 SQIVND (reference sequence). Here the CDR3 reads CASSKSVGTEAFF. The CDR3 DNA is TGTGCCAGTAGTAAATCGGTGGGCACTGAAGCTTTCTTT.

This sequence joins TRBV3-1 (or the pseudogene TRBV3-2) and TRBJ1-2, with 9 bases that match TRBD1. This CDR3 region has 13 residues. Unmatched junction bases numbered 5, after V lost 4 bases and J lost 8 bases. The germline CDR1 and CDR2 sequences are LGHDT and YNNKEL (reference sequence). The CDR3 here is CASSRGQGGGYTF. The CDR3 DNA is TGTGCCAGCAGCCGGGGACAGGGAGGAGGCTACACCTTC.

V and J are TRBV24-1 and TRBJ2-1, with a weak D call TRBD2 (5 bases). This CDR3 region has 14 residues. V lost 7 bases to trimming and J lost 0 bases, with 9 bases between them. CDR1 is KGHDR and CDR2 is SFDVKD in the germline V gene. The CDR3 sequence: CATSRGDSYNEQFF. CDR3 nucleotide sequence: TGTGCCACCAGCCGGGGAGACTCCTACAATGAGCAGTTCTTC.

The rearrangement joins TRBV5-1 to TRBJ1-1, with D unclear. The CDR3 extends over 15 amino acids. Germline assignment: CDR1 SGHRS and CDR2 YFSETQ. V was trimmed by 0 bases and J by 3 bases, leaving 12 bases between them. The CDR3 loop reads CASSLALTTYTEAFF. In nucleotides, the CDR3 is TGCGCCAGCAGCTTGGCCCTGACAACTTACACTGAAGCTTTCTTT.

This sequence joins TRBV24-1 and TRBJ2-1; possible D gene TRBD2, 5 bases. V was shortened by 4 bases and J by 9 bases, with 9 bases between the two germline ends. Per germline, CDR1 KGHDR and CDR2 SFDVKD. The CDR3 spans 12 residues. The DNA for the CDR3 is TGTGCCACCAGTGACCGAAGCGGTGAGCAGTTCTTC. It is translated as CATSDRSGEQFF.

V is TRBV19 and J is TRBJ2-3; 14 bases are a match to TRBD2. The CDR3 has 16 residues. CDR1 and CDR2 (germline): LNHDA, SQIVND (reference sequence). V was pared by 4 bases and J by 2 bases, with 2 bases of the junction left unmatched. CDR3 sequence reads: CASSRLAGGPTDTQYF. The CDR3 coding sequence is TGTGCCAGTAGTAGACTAGCGGGGGGGCCCACAGATACGCAGTATTTT.

This chain uses TRBV28 with TRBJ1-5; 11 bases match TRBD1. CDR3 length: 18 amino acids. The germline V gene encodes CDR1 MDHEN and CDR2 SYDVKM. J was trimmed by 2 bases and V by 6 bases; bases with no gene match: 12. CDR3 DNA sequence: TGTGCCAGCAGCTCCCTAATTGGACAGGGGGCCGGCAATCAGCCCCAGCATTTT. Translated, it gives CASSSLIGQGAGNQPQHF.

The genes are TRBV20-1 and TRBJ1-2, with unresolved D. The germline V gene encodes CDR1 DFQATT and CDR2 SNEGSKA (reference sequence). The V end lost 2 bases, the J end lost 4 bases, and 5 bases lay between the germline ends. The CDR3 consists of 11 residues. The CDR3 DNA is TGCAGTGCTAGACAATCCTATGGCTACACCTTC. Amino acid sequence: CSARQSYGYTF.

This chain uses TRBV10-3 with TRBJ2-7; D perhaps matches TRBD1 (6 bases). V dropped 3 bases and J dropped 0 bases, with 18 bases sitting between them. This CDR3 comprises 17 residues. CDR1 is ENHRY, CDR2 SYGVKD, per germline. CDR3 in DNA: TGTGCCATCAGTGAAGAAGGAGGACAGCAGCCCTCCTACGAGCAGTACTTC. Encoded protein: CAISEEGGQQPSYEQYF.

The J gene is TRBJ2-7, the V gene TRBV11-2, with 8 nucleotides matching TRBD1. Germline loops: CDR1 SGHAT, CDR2 FQNNGV. CDR3 length: 14 amino acids. After removal of 2 bases from V and 2 bases from J, the junction contained 2 bases not matched to a gene. The CDR3 DNA is TGTGCCAGCAGCTTATCACAGGGGGCCTACGAGCAGTACTTC. The encoded protein is CASSLSQGAYEQYF.

This chain joins TRBV28 and TRBJ1-6; D not certain. V dropped 7 bases and J dropped 9 bases, with 19 bases sitting between them. CDR1 and CDR2 from the germline V gene are MDHEN and SYDVKM. This CDR3 has 15 residues. This CDR3 is CASTRPGGSGSPLHF. The CDR3 DNA reads TGTGCCAGCACGAGGCCGGGTGGTAGTGGTTCACCCCTCCACTTT.

The chain is built from TRBV7-2 and TRBJ1-2; D ambiguous. Trimming shortened V by 3 bases and J by 6 bases, and 29 bases separated the two germline ends. The CDR3 loop spans 19 amino acids. The germline CDR1 and CDR2 sequences are SGHTA and FQGNSA. CDR3: CASSFLGSWEVRFFDGYTF. The CDR3 region has the DNA TGTGCCAGCAGCTTTCTTGGGTCGTGGGAGGTTAGGTTTTTTGATGGCTACACCTTC.

This clone appeared a single time. V usage is TRBV5-5 and J usage is TRBJ2-5; D gene uncertain. The V gene's germline CDR1 is SGHKS and CDR2 YYEKEE (reference sequence). V lost 1 base, J lost 5 bases, and 9 bases lay in between. This CDR3 is 13 amino acids long. The CDR3, as DNA: TGTGCCAGCAGCTTGATAGTTGGGGAGACCCAGTACTTC. Protein sequence: CASSLIVGETQYF.

This sequence joins TRBV6-2 or TRBV6-3 and TRBJ2-6; no clear D. The length of the CDR3 is 15 residues. The V gene's germline CDR1 is MNHEY and CDR2 SVGEGT. V dropped 0 bases and J dropped 1 base, with 4 bases sitting between them. The CDR3 DNA reads as TGTGCCAGCAGTTACTCGGGGTCTGGGGCCAACGTCCTGACTTTC. It is translated as CASSYSGSGANVLTF.

The chain links TRBV27 to TRBJ2-5; the D gene is possibly TRBD1 (5 bases). V lost 4 bases and J 6 bases, leaving 15 bases between the germline ends. Germline values: CDR1 MNHEY, CDR2 SMNVEV (reference sequence). The CDR3 runs 14 residues. CDR3 coding DNA: TGTGCCAGCAGTTCATCAGGGTACCGTAAGACCCAGTACTTC. Residues: CASSSSGYRKTQYF.

J is TRBJ1-5 and V is TRBV3-1 (or the pseudogene TRBV3-2), with TRBD1 as a possible D gene (5 bases). Germline V gives CDR1 LGHDT, CDR2 YNNKEL (reference sequence). V dropped 5 bases and J dropped 3 bases, with 8 bases sitting between them. The length of the CDR3 is 13 residues. CDR3 sequence: CASSNRNNQPQHF. The CDR3 DNA follows: TGTGCCAGCAGCAACAGGAACAATCAGCCCCAGCATTTT.